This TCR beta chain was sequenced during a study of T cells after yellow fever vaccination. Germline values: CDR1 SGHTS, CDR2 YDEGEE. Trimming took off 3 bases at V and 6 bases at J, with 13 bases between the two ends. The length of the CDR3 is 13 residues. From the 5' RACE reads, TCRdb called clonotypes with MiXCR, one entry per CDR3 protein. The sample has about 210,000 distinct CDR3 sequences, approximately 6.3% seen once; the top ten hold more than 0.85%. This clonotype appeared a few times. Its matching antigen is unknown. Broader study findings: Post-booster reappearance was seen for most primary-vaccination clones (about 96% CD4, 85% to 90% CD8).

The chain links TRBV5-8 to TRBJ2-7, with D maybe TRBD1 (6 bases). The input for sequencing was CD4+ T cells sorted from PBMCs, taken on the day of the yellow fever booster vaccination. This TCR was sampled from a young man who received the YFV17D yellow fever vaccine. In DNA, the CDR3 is TGTGCCAGCAGCTGGGGAACAGGGAGCGAGCAGTACTTC. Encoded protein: CASSWGTGSEQYF.